The clone carrying this T cell receptor (beta chain) occurred many times. Uncontrolled infections, other autoimmune diseases, pregnancy or lactation barred patients from enrollment. Diagnosis was based on clinical symptoms, serum thyroxine, TRAb, thyroid ultrasound and orbital computed tomography. For repertoire sequencing, the TCR beta CDR3 regions were amplified from RNA transcripts. HTBI-primed RT-PCR formed the first round, and a multiplex PCR formed the second. MiXCR was run by TCRdb on the multiplex PCR reads, yielding one entry per CDR3 protein. The profile shows about 210,000 distinct CDR3 sequences, 29% of them singletons. This entry belongs to a study of Graves' ophthalmopathy and Graves' hyperthyroidism. Background on the study: There was a collection of peripheral blood at initial diagnosis, before any treatment.

This CDR3 spans 15 amino acids. V shed 6 bases and J 4 bases; nucleotides not matched to a gene: 13. CDR1 is SQVTM, CDR2 ANQGSEA, per germline. The source is a man between 50 and 59 years old with Graves' ophthalmopathy. Sequenced: peripheral blood. This sequence joins TRBV29-1 and TRBJ2-7; 9 bases map to TRBD2. The CDR3: CSVTGRLAGTYEQYF. Here the CDR3 DNA reads TGCAGCGTCACCGGGAGGCTAGCGGGAACATACGAGCAGTACTTC.